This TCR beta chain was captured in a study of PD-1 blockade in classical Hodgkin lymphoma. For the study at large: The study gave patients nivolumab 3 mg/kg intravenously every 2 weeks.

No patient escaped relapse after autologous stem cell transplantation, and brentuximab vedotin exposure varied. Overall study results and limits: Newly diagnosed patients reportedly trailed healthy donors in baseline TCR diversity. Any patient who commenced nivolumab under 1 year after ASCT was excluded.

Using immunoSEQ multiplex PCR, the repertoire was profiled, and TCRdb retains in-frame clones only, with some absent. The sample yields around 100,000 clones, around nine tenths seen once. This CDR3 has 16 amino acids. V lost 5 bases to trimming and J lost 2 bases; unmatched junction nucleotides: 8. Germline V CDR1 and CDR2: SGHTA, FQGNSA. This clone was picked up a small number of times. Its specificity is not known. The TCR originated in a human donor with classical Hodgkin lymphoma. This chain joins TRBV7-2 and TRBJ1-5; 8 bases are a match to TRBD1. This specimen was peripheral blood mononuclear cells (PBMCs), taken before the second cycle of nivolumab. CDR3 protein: CASSKDRVSRNQPQHF. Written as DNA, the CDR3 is TGTGCCAGCAGCAAGGACAGGGTCTCGCGCAATCAGCCCCAGCATTTT.